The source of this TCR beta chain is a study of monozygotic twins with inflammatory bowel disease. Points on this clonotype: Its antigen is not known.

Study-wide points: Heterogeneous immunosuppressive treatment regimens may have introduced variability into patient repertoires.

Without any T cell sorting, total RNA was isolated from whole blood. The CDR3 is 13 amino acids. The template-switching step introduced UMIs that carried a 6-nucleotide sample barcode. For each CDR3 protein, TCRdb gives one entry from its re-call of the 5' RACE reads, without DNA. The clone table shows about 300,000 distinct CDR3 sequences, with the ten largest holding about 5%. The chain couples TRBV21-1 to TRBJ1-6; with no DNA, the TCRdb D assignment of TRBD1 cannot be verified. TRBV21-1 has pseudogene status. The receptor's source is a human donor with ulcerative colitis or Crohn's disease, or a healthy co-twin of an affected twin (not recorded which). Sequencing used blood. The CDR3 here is CASSSPGRGSLHF.